Listed here is a single TCR beta chain. Trimming left V 0 bases short and J 1 base short, with 13 bases between. The V gene's germline CDR1 is SGHDT and CDR2 YYEEEE. This CDR3 has 16 amino acids. This sample is drawn from a study of blood T cell repertoires in COVID-19. Study summary: Whether acute or convalescent, the COVID-19 samples came from the United States, Italy and Spain.

Some clones are missing from TCRdb's copy, which holds only in-frame ones; the method was immunoSEQ multiplex PCR. The sample lists over 110,000 clones; 81% were seen once. The source is a human donor in a cohort sampled during active COVID-19. The specimen sequenced was peripheral blood. The chain employs TRBV5-6 and TRBJ1-1, with D unresolved. CDR3 loop: CASSLGERRRNTEAFF. CDR3 nucleotides: TGTGCCAGCAGCTTGGGGGAGCGACGGAGGAACACTGAAGCTTTCTTT.